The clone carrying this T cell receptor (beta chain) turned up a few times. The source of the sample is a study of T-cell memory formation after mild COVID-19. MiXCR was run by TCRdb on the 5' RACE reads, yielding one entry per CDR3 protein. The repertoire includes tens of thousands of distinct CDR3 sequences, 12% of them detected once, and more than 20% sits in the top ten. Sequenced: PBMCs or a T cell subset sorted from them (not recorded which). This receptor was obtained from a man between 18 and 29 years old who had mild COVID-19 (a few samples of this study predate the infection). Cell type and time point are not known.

This chain's CDR3 is CASSLGGNTYEQYF. The CDR3 region has the DNA TGTGCCAGCAGCTTGGGGGGTAACACCTACGAGCAGTACTTC. This chain uses TRBV7-8 with TRBJ2-7; possible D gene TRBD2, 6 bases. The CDR3 consists of 14 residues. Germline assignment: CDR1 SGHVS and CDR2 FQNEAQ. The germline V and J ends were trimmed by 3 bases and 2 bases, with 11 bases remaining between them.